This note documents a single T cell receptor (beta chain) sequence. Its specificity is not known. The germline V and J ends were trimmed by 5 bases and 4 bases, with 14 bases remaining between them. CDR3 length equals 15 residues. Germline CDR1 MDHEN, CDR2 SYDVKM. The sample comes from a study of cytomegalovirus exposure and HLA in healthy donors. Study findings and constraints: Reports indicate that TCR beta sequences accurately predicted the HLA-A and HLA-B alleles of most subjects. V- and J-gene trimming of TCR beta was linked (in a later analysis) to a missense DCLRE1C variant.

Primers included in the PCR were 60 Vbeta and 13 Jbeta primers. This table comes from immunoSEQ multiplex PCR, and its TCRdb copy is limited to in-frame clones, with some not included. The table includes around 130,000 clones, around 84% detected once. V is TRBV28 and J is TRBJ2-2, with TRBD1 as a possible D gene (6 bases). The TCR originated in a young woman in good health and CMV-seropositive. Input material: PBMCs. DNA of the CDR3: TGTGCCAGCAGTCCCCCCGGGGACACCACCGGGGAGCTGTTTTTT. Protein sequence: CASSPPGDTTGELFF.